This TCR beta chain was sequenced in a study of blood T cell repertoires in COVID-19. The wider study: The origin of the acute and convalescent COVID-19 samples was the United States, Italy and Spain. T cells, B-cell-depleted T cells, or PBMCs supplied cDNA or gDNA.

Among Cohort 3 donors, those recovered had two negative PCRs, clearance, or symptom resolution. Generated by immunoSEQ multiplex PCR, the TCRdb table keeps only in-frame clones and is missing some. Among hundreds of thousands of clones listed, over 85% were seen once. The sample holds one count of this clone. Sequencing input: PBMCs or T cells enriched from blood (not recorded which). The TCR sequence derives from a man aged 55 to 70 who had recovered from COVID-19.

CDR3 sequence reads: CASSPRQGPGTEAFF. Written as DNA, the CDR3 is TGTGCCAGCTCACCGCGACAGGGTCCGGGCACTGAAGCTTTCTTT. The chain is built from TRBV18 and TRBJ1-1; 7 nucleotides line up with TRBD1. Germline V gene lookup returns CDR1 KGHSH and CDR2 LQKENI. J gave up 4 bases and V 3 bases, and 8 bases lay outside the gene matches. The CDR3 is made up of 15 amino acids.